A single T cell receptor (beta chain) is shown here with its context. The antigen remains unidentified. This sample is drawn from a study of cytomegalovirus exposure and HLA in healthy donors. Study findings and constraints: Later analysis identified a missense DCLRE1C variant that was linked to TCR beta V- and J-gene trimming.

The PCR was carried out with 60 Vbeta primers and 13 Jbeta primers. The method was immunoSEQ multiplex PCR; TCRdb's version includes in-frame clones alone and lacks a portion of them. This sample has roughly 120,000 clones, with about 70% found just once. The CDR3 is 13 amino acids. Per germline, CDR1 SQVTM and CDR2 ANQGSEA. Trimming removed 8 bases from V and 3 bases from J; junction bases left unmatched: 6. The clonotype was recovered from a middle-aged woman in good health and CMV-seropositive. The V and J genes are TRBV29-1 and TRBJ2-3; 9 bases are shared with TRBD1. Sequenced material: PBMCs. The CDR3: CSIGDRVTDTQYF. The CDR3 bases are TGCAGCATTGGGGACAGGGTAACAGATACGCAGTATTTT.